Following are 27 T cell receptor beta chains from one sample sequenced in a study of blood T cell repertoires in COVID-19. Produced via immunoSEQ multiplex PCR; TCRdb's table is partial and in-frame only. The top ten hold less than 9% of the sample, which has about 170,000 clones, around four fifths seen once. The specimen sequenced was peripheral blood. These receptors all come from a middle-aged man who had recovered from COVID-19.

This clone was recorded once. The chain joins TRBV2 to TRBJ1-3; possibly TRBD1 for D (6 bases). The CDR3 spans 14 residues. The germline V gene has CDR1 SNHLY and CDR2 FYNNEI. Trimming shortened V by 4 bases and J by 1 base, and 8 bases separated the two germline ends. CDR3 DNA sequence: TGTGCCAGCAGTGTGACAGGTTCTGGAAACACCATATATTTT. Encoded protein: CASSVTGSGNTIYF.

This clone has only a few counts. The rearrangement links TRBV11-3 to TRBJ2-3; D unresolved. Trimming left V 0 bases short and J 1 base short, with 8 bases between. Germline loops: CDR1 SGHNT, CDR2 YENEEA. This CDR3 is 15 amino acids long. The CDR3: CASSLDRFRTDTQYF. In nucleotides, the CDR3 is TGTGCCAGCAGCTTAGACCGGTTCCGCACAGATACGCAGTATTTT.

The V and J genes are TRBV4-1 and TRBJ2-7; the D gene is possibly TRBD2 (6 bases). V lost 4 bases and J 5 bases, leaving 18 bases between the germline ends. Germline CDR1 and CDR2: MGHRA and YSYEKL. This CDR3 has 15 residues. CDR3 loop: CASSLAPAGNDEQYF. In nucleotides, the CDR3 is TGCGCCAGCAGCCTCGCCCCCGCGGGAAACGACGAGCAGTACTTC.

Judged by abundance, this clone is medium-sized. The rearrangement links TRBV6-5 to TRBJ1-4; 10 bases are a match to TRBD1. Trimming at V came to 8 bases and at J to 6 bases, leaving 9 bases not matched to a gene. Germline V gene lookup returns CDR1 MNHEY and CDR2 SVGAGI. The CDR3 has 15 amino acids. CDR3 bases: TGTGCCAGCGGACCAGACAGGGGGCGGTATGAAAAACTGTTTTTT. It is translated as CASGPDRGRYEKLFF.

CDR3 DNA: TGTGCCTGGAGGGAGGAAGTAAATGAGCAGTTCTTC. Amino acids: CAWREEVNEQFF. The chain links TRBV30 to TRBJ2-1; tentative D call: TRBD2 (5 bases). The CDR3 spans 12 residues. CDR1 is GTSNPN, CDR2 SVGIG, per germline (reference sequence). The V and J ends lost 3 bases and 7 bases respectively, with 10 bases between them.

This chain joins TRBV27 and TRBJ1-4; no clear D. V was shortened by 2 bases and J by 10 bases, with 14 bases between the two germline ends. The CDR3 has 14 residues. Germline V gene data show CDR1 as MNHEY and CDR2 as SMNVEV (reference sequence). The CDR3 nucleotides are TGTGCCAGCAGTTTAAAACCGTCGGGAGGAAAACTGTTTTTT. Its translation: CASSLKPSGGKLFF.

The CDR3 here is CAISEGRGLYEQYF. As DNA, the CDR3 is TGTGCCATCAGTGAAGGTCGGGGTTTATACGAGCAGTACTTC. The chain has TRBV10-3 and TRBJ2-7; TRBD2 might be the D (5 bases). V was pared by 3 bases and J by 4 bases, with 13 bases between. Germline V gene data show CDR1 as ENHRY and CDR2 as SYGVKD. The CDR3 extends over 14 amino acids.

This clone was picked up one time. This chain joins TRBV4-2 and TRBJ2-1, with D perhaps matching TRBD1 (6 bases). The V end lost 0 bases, the J end lost 7 bases, and 16 bases lay between the germline ends. The CDR3 totals 16 residues. Germline loops: CDR1 LGHNA, CDR2 YNFKEQ. The CDR3 DNA sequence: TGTGCCAGCAGCCAAGATGGGGACACCCGCGGGAATGAGCAGTTCTTC. Its translation: CASSQDGDTRGNEQFF.

V gene TRBV28 combines with J gene TRBJ2-7; perhaps TRBD2 as D (6 bases). This CDR3 has 15 amino acids. V was trimmed by 7 bases and J by 2 bases, leaving 18 bases between them. Germline CDR1 reads MDHEN; CDR2 reads SYDVKM. The CDR3 is CASNASRGRTYEQYF. The CDR3 coding sequence is TGTGCCAGCAATGCCTCCCGGGGGAGAACCTACGAGCAGTACTTC.

A few counts support this clone. The rearrangement links TRBV18 to TRBJ1-1, with D unresolved. The V and J ends lost 3 bases and 8 bases respectively, with 10 bases between them. Germline loops: CDR1 KGHSH, CDR2 LQKENI. The CDR3 sequence is 12 residues long. DNA of the CDR3: TGTGCCAGCTCACCCTCCGGGAGAGAAGCTTTCTTT. This sequence encodes CASSPSGREAFF. Using reference TRBV18 and TRBJ1-1 for the parts outside the CDR3, the full variable domain is NAGVMQNPRHLVRRRGQEARLRCSPMKGHSHVYWYRQLPEEGLKFMVYLQKENIIDESGMPKERFSAEFPKEGPSILRIQQVVRGDSAAYFCASSPSGREAFFGQGTRLTVV.

This chain connects TRBV5-4 to TRBJ2-2; weak D call: TRBD1 (7 bases). Deletions cut 2 bases from V and 4 bases from J, with 12 bases between. CDR3 length equals 15 residues. Germline CDR1 SGHNT, CDR2 YYREEE (reference sequence). CDR3 region: CASSFDREATGELFF. CDR3 sequence (DNA): TGTGCCAGCAGCTTTGACAGGGAGGCCACCGGGGAGCTGTTTTTT.

This sequence joins TRBV2 and TRBJ2-2, with D maybe TRBD2 (5 bases). The CDR3 is made up of 12 amino acids. Trimming took off 7 bases at V and 5 bases at J, with 8 bases between the two ends. Germline V gene data show CDR1 as SNHLY and CDR2 as FYNNEI. The CDR3 DNA reads as TGTGCCAGCACCCGGGGTACCGGGGAGCTGTTTTTT. Translating gives CASTRGTGELFF.

This clone was counted between two and nine times. The gene calls are TRBV9 and TRBJ1-2; 8 positions match TRBD1. The length of the CDR3 is 16 residues. Unmatched junction bases numbered 8, after V lost 0 bases and J lost 4 bases. Germline CDR1 and CDR2: SGDLS and YYNGEE. In DNA, the CDR3 is TGTGCCAGCAGCGTAGAAACAAGGACAGGGACCTATGGCTACACCTTC. Residues: CASSVETRTGTYGYTF.

This clone was counted a few times. The CDR3 loop reads CASSESRTWPYEQYF. The CDR3 nucleotides read TGTGCCAGCAGTGAATCCCGGACATGGCCCTACGAGCAGTACTTC. The chain recombines TRBV6-1 with TRBJ2-7; weak D call: TRBD1 (5 bases). Germline V gene lookup returns CDR1 MNHNS and CDR2 SASEGT. The CDR3 consists of 15 residues. V lost 2 bases and J 2 bases, leaving 13 bases between the germline ends.

The chain links TRBV30 to TRBJ1-3; TRBD1 agrees at 7 bases. Trimming took 2 bases from V and 7 from J; bases not matched to a gene: 14. The length of the CDR3 is 16 residues. Germline V gene lookup returns CDR1 GTSNPN and CDR2 SVGIG (reference sequence). The CDR3 DNA reads as TGTGCCTGGAGTCCTGACAGGGCCATCGAGAGGAACACCATATATTTT. Amino acids: CAWSPDRAIERNTIYF.

Points on this clone: One end of the junction varies from germline; a read error may be responsible. The chain uses TRBV7-7 and TRBJ2-2; no clear D. Germline CDR1 and CDR2: SSHAT and FNYEAQ (reference sequence). The CDR3 consists of 12 residues. DNA for the CDR3: TGTGCTAGCAGCCAGGACACCGGGGAGCTGTTTTTT. Its translation: CASSQDTGELFF.

This sequence joins TRBV4-3 and TRBJ2-2; TRBD2 matches at 7 bases. Germline loops: CDR1 LGHNA, CDR2 YSLEER. The J segment lost 0 bases and the V segment lost 4 bases, leaving 5 bases of the junction unmatched. The CDR3 is 16 residues long. CDR3 residues: CASSPVGGTNTGELFF. The CDR3 DNA follows: TGCGCCAGCAGCCCGGTCGGGGGGACGAACACCGGGGAGCTGTTTTTT.

The rearrangement joins TRBV25-1 to TRBJ1-5; no reliable D call. From germline, CDR1 is MGHDK and CDR2 SYGVNS. Trimming took off 3 bases at V and 4 bases at J, with 10 bases between the two ends. The CDR3 extends over 14 amino acids. In nucleotides, the CDR3 is TGTGCCAGCAGTGAGAGGTGCGAGAATCAGCCCCAGCATTTT. This encodes CASSERCENQPQHF.

This rearrangement joins TRBV6-2 or TRBV6-3 to TRBJ2-5; no clear D. The CDR3 length is 11 residues. Trimming removed 6 bases from V and 4 bases from J, with 6 bases in between. CDR1 is MNHEY, CDR2 SVGEGT, per germline. Here the CDR3 DNA reads TGTGCCAGCAGCCTCTCAGAGACCCAGTACTTC. This codes for CASSLSETQYF.

The chain recombines TRBV11-3 with TRBJ2-5; 8 positions agree with TRBD2. The CDR3 is made up of 16 amino acids. Trimming at V came to 1 base and at J to 7 bases, leaving 11 bases not matched to a gene. Germline CDR1 is SGHNT and CDR2 is YENEEA. The CDR3 bases are TGTGCCAGCAGCTTAGCCACCGGGGCGGGGGGCCCGACCCAGTACTTC. Translated: CASSLATGAGGPTQYF.

The chain joins TRBV4-3 to TRBJ1-4; weak D call: TRBD1 (6 bases). Germline assignment: CDR1 LGHNA and CDR2 YSLEER. This CDR3 is built from 16 residues. V was pared by 4 bases and J by 5 bases, with 17 bases between. DNA for the CDR3: TGCGCCAGCAGCCCAGGAACAGGGTCCCCCAATGAAAAACTGTTTTTT. Amino acid sequence: CASSPGTGSPNEKLFF.

This clone was detected once. The V gene is TRBV11-3, the J gene TRBJ2-5, with 10 positions matching TRBD2. J was trimmed by 5 bases and V by 9 bases; bases with no gene match: 6. The germline V gene has CDR1 SGHNT and CDR2 YENEEA. The CDR3 sequence is 13 residues long. The CDR3 reads CASTSGEGETQYF. CDR3 coding DNA: TGTGCCAGTACTAGCGGGGAGGGGGAGACCCAGTACTTC.

The rearrangement links TRBV6-2 or TRBV6-3 to TRBJ1-6, with TRBD1 as a possible D gene (6 bases). V gave up 4 bases and J gave up 6 bases, with 10 bases separating them. Germline CDR1 MNHEY, CDR2 SVGEGT. The CDR3 extends over 14 amino acids. The CDR3 protein is CASSSQGSNSPLHF. The CDR3 nucleotides are TGTGCCAGCAGTTCACAGGGAAGTAATTCACCCCTCCACTTT.

This chain links TRBV5-5 with TRBJ1-2, with TRBD1 matching 8 bases. Trimming at V came to 0 bases and at J to 8 bases, leaving 3 bases not matched to a gene. Germline-derived CDR1 and CDR2 are SGHKS and YYEKEE (reference sequence). The CDR3 contains 13 residues. CDR3 DNA sequence: TGTGCCAGCAGCTTGGCCAGGGGGCCCGGCTACACCTTC. It codes for CASSLARGPGYTF. The variable domain in full, completed from reference TRBV5-5 and TRBJ1-2, reads DAGVTQSPTHLIKTRGQQVTLRCSPISGHKSVSWYQQVLGQGPQFIFQYYEKEERGRGNFPDRFSARQFPNYSSELNVNALLLGDSALYLCASSLARGPGYTFGSGTRLTVV.

The gene calls are TRBV6-1 and TRBJ1-1, with D perhaps matching TRBD1 (5 bases). CDR3 length equals 15 residues. V shed 1 base and J shed 5 bases, with 14 bases lying between them. The germline gives CDR1 MNHNS, CDR2 SASEGT. Written as DNA, the CDR3 is TGTGCCAGCAGTGAAGAGTTTGGGGGGGGTACTGAAGCTTTCTTT. Encoded protein: CASSEEFGGGTEAFF.

This clone was recorded once. The chain recombines TRBV27 with TRBJ1-3; D uncertain. Germline V gives CDR1 MNHEY, CDR2 SMNVEV (reference sequence). This CDR3 has 14 residues. Trimming stripped 4 bases from V and 1 base from J, with 8 bases between. CDR3 residues: CASSSRSSGNTIYF. DNA for the CDR3: TGTGCCAGCAGTTCACGGTCTTCTGGAAACACCATATATTTT.

The rearrangement links TRBV9 to TRBJ2-1, with 7 bases identical to TRBD1. Trimming removed 8 bases from V and 13 bases from J; junction bases left unmatched: 21. The CDR3 length is 15 residues. Germline lookup yields CDR1 SGDLS and CDR2 YYNGEE. CDR3 region: CASKPPGDSNSKQFF. The CDR3 DNA reads as TGTGCCAGTAAACCACCCGGGGACAGTAATTCCAAACAGTTCTTC.